Listed below are T cell receptor beta chains from one sample, sequenced in a study of CD8+ T cells in alopecia areata. Produced via immunoSEQ multiplex PCR; TCRdb's table is partial and in-frame only. The profile shows some 170,000 clones, approximately 62% of them singletons. The sequencing here drew on CD4+ T cells sorted from blood, taken at week 0. Receptors originate from a human donor with alopecia areata. CDR3s include the opening cysteine and the closing phenylalanine or tryptophan. A D gene is named only where the DNA matches it firmly. Rows may omit the clone size; those that give it use once, few, many or a size class.

j_gene: TRBJ1-2
abundance: few
v_gene: TRBV4-3
len: 14
d_gene: NA
CDR3aa: CASSQWGNTRGYTF
CDR3nt: TGCGCCAGCAGCCAATGGGGCAATACGAGGGGCTACACCTTC

j_gene: TRBJ1-3
abundance: NA
v_gene: TRBV9
len: 15
d_gene: NA
CDR3aa: CASSVGKGFGNTIYF
CDR3nt: TGTGCCAGCAGCGTAGGCAAAGGCTTTGGAAACACCATATATTTT

j_gene: TRBJ1-1
abundance: NA
v_gene: TRBV11-3
len: 16
d_gene: NA
CDR3aa: CASSLDGRGGRDEAFF
CDR3nt: TGTGCCAGCAGCTTAGACGGTAGGGGAGGACGTGATGAAGCTTTCTTT

j_gene: TRBJ2-1
abundance: NA
v_gene: TRBV7-8
len: 15
d_gene: TRBD2
CDR3aa: CASSRRGLAGNEQFF
CDR3nt: TGTGCCAGCAGTCGACGGGGGCTAGCGGGGAATGAGCAGTTCTTC

j_gene: TRBJ2-7
abundance: few
v_gene: TRBV29-1
len: 11
d_gene: NA
CDR3aa: CSVEGPSEQYF
CDR3nt: TGCAGCGTTGAAGGTCCCTCCGAGCAGTACTTC

j_gene: TRBJ1-3
abundance: NA
v_gene: TRBV9
len: 14
d_gene: NA
CDR3aa: CASSAGQSGNTIYF
CDR3nt: TGTGCCAGCAGCGCAGGACAGTCTGGAAACACCATATATTTT

j_gene: TRBJ1-6
abundance: NA
v_gene: TRBV7-9
len: 14
d_gene: TRBD1
CDR3aa: CASSLQGDNSPLHF
CDR3nt: TGTGCCAGCAGCCTACAGGGGGACAATTCACCCCTCCACTTT

j_gene: TRBJ2-1
abundance: NA
v_gene: TRBV30
len: 14
d_gene: NA
CDR3aa: CAWSHVAGNPEQFF
CDR3nt: TGTGCCTGGAGTCACGTGGCGGGGAATCCTGAGCAGTTCTTC

j_gene: TRBJ2-3
abundance: NA
v_gene: TRBV11-1
len: 14
d_gene: NA
CDR3aa: CASSLTDSMNTQYF
CDR3nt: TGTGCCAGCAGCTTAACGGACAGTATGAATACGCAGTATTTT

j_gene: TRBJ2-3
abundance: NA
v_gene: TRBV29-1
len: 11
d_gene: NA
CDR3aa: CSVLSWDTQYF
CDR3nt: TGCAGCGTTTTGTCTTGGGATACGCAGTATTTT